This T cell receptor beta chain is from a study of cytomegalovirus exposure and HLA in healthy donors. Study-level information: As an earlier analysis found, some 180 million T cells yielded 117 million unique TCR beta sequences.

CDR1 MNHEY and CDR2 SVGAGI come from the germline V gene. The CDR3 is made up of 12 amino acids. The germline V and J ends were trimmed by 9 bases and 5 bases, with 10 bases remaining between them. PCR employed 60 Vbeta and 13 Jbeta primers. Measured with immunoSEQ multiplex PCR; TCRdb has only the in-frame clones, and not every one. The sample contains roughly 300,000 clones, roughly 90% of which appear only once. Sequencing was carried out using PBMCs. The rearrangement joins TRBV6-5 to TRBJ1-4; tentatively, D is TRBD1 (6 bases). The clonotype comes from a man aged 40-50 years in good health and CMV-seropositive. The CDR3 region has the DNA TGTGCCAGTGGTACAGGGAATGAAAAACTGTTTTTT. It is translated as CASGTGNEKLFF.